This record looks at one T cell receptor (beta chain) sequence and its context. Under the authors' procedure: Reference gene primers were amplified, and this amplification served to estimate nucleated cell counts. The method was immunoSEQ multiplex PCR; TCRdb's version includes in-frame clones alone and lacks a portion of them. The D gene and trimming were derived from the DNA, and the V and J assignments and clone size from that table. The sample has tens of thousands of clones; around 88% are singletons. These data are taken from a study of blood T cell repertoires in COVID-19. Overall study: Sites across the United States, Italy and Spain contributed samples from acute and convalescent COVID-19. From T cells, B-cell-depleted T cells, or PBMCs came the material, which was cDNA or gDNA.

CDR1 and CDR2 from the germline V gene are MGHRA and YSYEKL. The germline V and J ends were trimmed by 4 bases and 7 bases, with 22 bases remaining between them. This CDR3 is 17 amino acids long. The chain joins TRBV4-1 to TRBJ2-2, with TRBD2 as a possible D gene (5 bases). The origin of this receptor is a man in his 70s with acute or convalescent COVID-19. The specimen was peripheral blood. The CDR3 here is CASSPTSRTPRDGELFF. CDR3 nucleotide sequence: TGCGCCAGCAGCCCCACTTCAAGGACCCCCCGGGACGGGGAGCTGTTTTTT.